The subject of this entry is one TCR beta chain. Its matching antigen is unknown. The sample comes from a study of memory CD4+ T cells and cytomegalovirus serostatus. For the study at large: Of the healthy Belgian adults, 9 were CMV seropositive and about 24 seronegative.

Repertoires were generated with immunoSEQ multiplex PCR, while TCRdb's copy carries only in-frame clones and drops some. The data hold tens of thousands of clones, with about 81% observed a single time. V lost 0 bases, J lost 1 base, and 16 bases lay in between. From germline, CDR1 is LGHNA and CDR2 YSLEER. The CDR3 extends over 18 amino acids. The sort gate was single viable CD3+CD4+CD8-CD45RO+ cells for memory CD4+ T cells. Findings and limits, study-wide: About 40% of the roughly 150 known CMV-associated TCRbeta sequences appeared in CD4+ memory.

This receptor was identified in an adult in good health and CMV-seronegative. The chain employs TRBV4-3 and TRBJ1-3; tentative D call: TRBD1 (5 bases). Sequencing was carried out using memory CD4+ T cells from blood. CDR3 amino acids: CASSQDAFPTGSGNTIYF. The CDR3 DNA reads as TGCGCCAGCAGCCAAGATGCATTCCCCACAGGATCTGGAAACACCATATATTTT.